What follows describes a single TCR beta chain. The data originate from a study of blood T cell repertoires in COVID-19. Sequencing used immunoSEQ multiplex PCR; TCRdb keeps in-frame clones, though not all of them. Altogether 350,000 to 500,000 clones are present, 80% to 90% being singletons, with the ten largest covering around 0.92%. With 5 bases clipped from V and 10 bases from J, the junction kept 14 bases outside the gene matches. CDR1 is LNHDA, CDR2 SQIVND, per germline (reference sequence). The CDR3 sequence is 16 residues long. Source material: peripheral blood. This receptor was obtained from a man aged 18 to 29 with COVID-19, enrolled during active disease. The rearrangement links TRBV19 to TRBJ2-2, with 9 nucleotides matching TRBD1. CDR3 bases: TGTGCCAGTAGTTACCAAGGGGACAGGGTAGACGTGGAGCTGTTTTTT. As protein: CASSYQGDRVDVELFF.